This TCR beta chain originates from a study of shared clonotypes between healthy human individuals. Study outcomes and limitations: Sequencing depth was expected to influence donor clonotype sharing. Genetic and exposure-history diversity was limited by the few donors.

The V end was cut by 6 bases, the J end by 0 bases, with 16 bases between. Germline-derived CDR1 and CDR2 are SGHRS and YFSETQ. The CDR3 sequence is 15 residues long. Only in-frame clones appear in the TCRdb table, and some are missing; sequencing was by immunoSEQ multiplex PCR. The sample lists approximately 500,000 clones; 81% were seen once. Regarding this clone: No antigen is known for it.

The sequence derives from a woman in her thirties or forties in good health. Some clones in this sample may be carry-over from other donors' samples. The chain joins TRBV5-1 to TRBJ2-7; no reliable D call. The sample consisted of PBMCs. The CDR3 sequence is CASTNPTSSSYEQYF. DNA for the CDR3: TGCGCCAGCACCAACCCAACCTCGAGCTCCTACGAGCAGTACTTC.